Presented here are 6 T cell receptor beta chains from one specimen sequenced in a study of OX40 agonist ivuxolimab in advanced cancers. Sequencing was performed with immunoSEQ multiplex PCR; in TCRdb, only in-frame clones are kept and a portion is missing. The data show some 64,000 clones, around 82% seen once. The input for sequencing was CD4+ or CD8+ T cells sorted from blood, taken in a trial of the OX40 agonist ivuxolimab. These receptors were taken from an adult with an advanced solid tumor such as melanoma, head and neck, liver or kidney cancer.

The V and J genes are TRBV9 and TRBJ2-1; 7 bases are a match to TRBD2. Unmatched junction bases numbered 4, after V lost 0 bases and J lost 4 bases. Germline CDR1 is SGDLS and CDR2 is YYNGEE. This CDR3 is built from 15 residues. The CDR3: CASSVATSTYNEQFF. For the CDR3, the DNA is TGTGCCAGCAGCGTAGCGACTAGCACTTACAATGAGCAGTTCTTC.

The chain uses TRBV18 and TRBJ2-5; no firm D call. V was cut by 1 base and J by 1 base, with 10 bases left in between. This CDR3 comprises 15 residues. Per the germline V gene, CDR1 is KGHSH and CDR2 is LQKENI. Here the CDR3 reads CASSPQSSFQETQYF. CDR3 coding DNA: TGTGCCAGCTCACCACAGTCGAGCTTCCAAGAGACCCAGTACTTC.

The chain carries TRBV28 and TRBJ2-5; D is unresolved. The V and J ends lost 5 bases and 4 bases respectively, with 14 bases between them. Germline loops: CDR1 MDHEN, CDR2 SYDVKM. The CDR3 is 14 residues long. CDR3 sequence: CASSEQTPRETQYF. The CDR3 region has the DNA TGTGCCAGCAGTGAACAGACCCCTAGAGAGACCCAGTACTTC.

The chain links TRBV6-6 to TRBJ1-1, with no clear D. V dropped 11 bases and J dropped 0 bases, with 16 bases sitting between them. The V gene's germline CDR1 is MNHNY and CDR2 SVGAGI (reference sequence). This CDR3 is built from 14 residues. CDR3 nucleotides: TGTGCCTTAGCCAAGGGCCCAATGAACACTGAAGCTTTCTTT. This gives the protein CALAKGPMNTEAFF.

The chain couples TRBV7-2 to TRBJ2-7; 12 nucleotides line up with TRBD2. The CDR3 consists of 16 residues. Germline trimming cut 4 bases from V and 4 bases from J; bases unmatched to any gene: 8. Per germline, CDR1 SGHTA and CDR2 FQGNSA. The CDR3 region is CASSSLAGGPGYEQYF. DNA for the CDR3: TGTGCCAGCAGCTCCCTAGCGGGAGGGCCTGGGTACGAGCAGTACTTC.

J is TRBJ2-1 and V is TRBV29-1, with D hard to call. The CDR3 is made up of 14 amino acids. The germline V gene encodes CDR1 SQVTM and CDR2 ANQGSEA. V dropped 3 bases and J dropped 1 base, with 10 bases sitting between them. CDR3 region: CSVEADESYNEQFF. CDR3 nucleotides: TGCAGCGTTGAGGCCGACGAATCCTACAATGAGCAGTTCTTC.